The next 26 T cell receptor beta chains were all read from a single sample in a study of blood T cells in healthy people across ages. Primers used in a second PCR of roughly 6 to 11 cycles were a sample-barcoded 5' primer and a J-beta primer mix. MiXCR was run by TCRdb on the 5' RACE reads, yielding one entry per CDR3 protein. The data show approximately 810,000 distinct CDR3 sequences, 35% to 40% seen once. The specimen was blood. The receptors originated from a man between 18 and 35 years old in good health.

The chain is built from TRBV20-1 and TRBJ2-7; TRBD1 is a possible D gene (6 bases). Germline V gene data show CDR1 as DFQATT and CDR2 as SNEGSKA (reference sequence). This CDR3 comprises 12 residues. Trimming shortened V by 7 bases and J by 2 bases, and 12 bases separated the two germline ends. The CDR3 nucleotides read TGCAGTGGCACCGGGACACCCTACGAGCAGTACTTC. The encoded protein is CSGTGTPYEQYF.

The table lists this clonotype with many counts. The chain joins TRBV20-1 to TRBJ2-7; D ambiguous. CDR3 size: 14 residues. V was pared by 3 bases and J by 0 bases, with 12 bases between. Per the germline V gene, CDR1 is DFQATT and CDR2 is SNEGSKA (reference sequence). CDR3 sequence: CSARGDWVSYEQYF. The CDR3 nucleotides are TGCAGTGCTAGGGGTGATTGGGTCTCCTACGAGCAGTACTTC.

This clonotype was observed a handful of times. The gene calls are TRBV20-1 and TRBJ2-5, with D possibly being TRBD1 or TRBD2 (6 bases each). Germline CDR1 and CDR2: DFQATT and SNEGSKA (reference sequence). With 2 bases removed from V and 2 bases from J, the gap between germline ends came to 18 bases. CDR3 length: 16 amino acids. CDR3 region: CSARWGVGGSQETQYF. In DNA, the CDR3 is TGCAGTGCTAGATGGGGGGTAGGGGGTTCACAAGAGACCCAGTACTTC.

This chain joins TRBV6-5 and TRBJ1-4; D is unresolved. Trimming stripped 5 bases from V and 3 bases from J, with 13 bases between. Per the germline V gene, CDR1 is MNHEY and CDR2 is SVGAGI. The CDR3 contains 15 residues. The CDR3, as DNA: TGTGCCAGCAGTCCCGGCGGGAAAGCTAATGAAAAACTGTTTTTT. Encoded protein: CASSPGGKANEKLFF.

The rearrangement links TRBV23-1 to TRBJ2-1; no firm D call. TRBV23-1 belongs to the ORF category, with a function that is uncertain. V lost 2 bases to trimming and J lost 7 bases, with 15 bases between them. The CDR3 is 15 residues long. Written as DNA, the CDR3 is TGCGCCAGCAGTCAAGGGCACTCGAAGGAAAATGAGCAGTTCTTC. Amino acid sequence: CASSQGHSKENEQFF.

J is TRBJ2-5 and V is TRBV3-1; no firm D call. Germline V gives CDR1 LGHDT, CDR2 YNNKEL (reference sequence). This CDR3 is built from 13 residues. V was clipped by 0 bases and J by 5 bases, with 7 bases between them. The CDR3 reads CASSQDVFETQYF. DNA for the CDR3: TGTGCCAGCAGCCAAGATGTTTTCGAGACCCAGTACTTC.

This clonotype showed up just a few times. V and J are TRBV12-3 or TRBV12-4 and TRBJ2-1; D not certain. The J call may be faulty, since TRBJ2-7 better matches the DNA end. CDR3 size: 11 residues. CDR3 DNA sequence: TGTGCCAGCATGGGCTACAATGAGCAGTACTTC. Protein: CASMGYNEQYF.

J is TRBJ1-1 and V is TRBV27; tentative D call: TRBD1 (5 bases). V was shortened by 1 base and J by 6 bases, with 12 bases between the two germline ends. The V gene's germline CDR1 is MNHEY and CDR2 SMNVEV (reference sequence). This CDR3 contains 14 residues. The DNA of the CDR3 is TGTGCCAGCAGTTTATATAGGGGTTCGGCTGAAGCTTTCTTT. The encoded protein is CASSLYRGSAEAFF.

This chain connects TRBV5-5 to TRBJ2-7; 9 nucleotides match TRBD1. The CDR3 length is 13 residues. Unmatched junction bases numbered 0, after V lost 3 bases and J lost 2 bases. Germline V gene lookup returns CDR1 SGHKS and CDR2 YYEKEE (reference sequence). CDR3 nucleotide sequence: TGTGCCAGCAGCTGGGACAGGGCCTACGAGCAGTACTTC. Translating gives CASSWDRAYEQYF.

The J gene is TRBJ1-2, the V gene TRBV2; D perhaps matches TRBD1 (5 bases). The V and J ends lost 4 bases and 6 bases respectively, with 15 bases between them. The CDR3 sequence is 14 residues long. CDR1 is SNHLY, CDR2 FYNNEI, per germline. CDR3: CASSVDGGLDGYTF. DNA of the CDR3: TGTGCCAGCAGTGTAGACGGGGGACTGGATGGCTACACCTTC.

V usage is TRBV7-9 and J usage is TRBJ1-4; 8 nucleotides agree with TRBD1. This CDR3 spans 15 amino acids. Per germline, CDR1 SEHNR and CDR2 FQNEAQ (reference sequence). Germline trimming cut 4 bases from V and 3 bases from J; bases unmatched to any gene: 4. Here the CDR3 DNA reads TGTGCCAGCAGCTACCAGGGGGCCCCTAATGAAAAACTGTTTTTT. Translating gives CASSYQGAPNEKLFF.

About this clonotype itself: The CDR3 carries no conserved terminal phenylalanine or tryptophan, so it likely arises from a read error. V is TRBV9 and J is TRBJ2-7; TRBD2 matches at 10 bases. Germline V gene sequence: CDR1 SGDLS, CDR2 YYNGEE. V shed 4 bases and J 5 bases; nucleotides not matched to a gene: 15. The CDR3 has 17 residues. The CDR3 loop is CASSSRLAGDSRHEQYL. CDR3 nucleotide sequence: TGTGCCAGCAGCTCCCGACTAGCGGGTGATTCTCGTCACGAGCAGTACCTC.

The genes are TRBV3-1 and TRBJ1-2, with D possibly being TRBD1 (6 bases). The CDR3 spans 14 residues. Looked up from germline, CDR1 is LGHDT and CDR2 is YNNKEL (reference sequence). V lost 4 bases, J lost 4 bases, and 13 bases lay in between. The CDR3 nucleotides read TGTGCCAGCAGCCGGACAGAAGTTCCCTATGGCTACACCTTC. This codes for CASSRTEVPYGYTF.

V is TRBV3-1 and J is TRBJ1-5; D perhaps matches TRBD1 (5 bases). Germline CDR1 LGHDT, CDR2 YNNKEL (reference sequence). This CDR3 spans 15 amino acids. The V end lost 4 bases, the J end lost 2 bases, and 12 bases lay between the germline ends. The CDR3 region has the DNA TGTGCCAGCAGCCGTGCCGGCAGGGGCAATCAGCCCCAGCATTTT. Encoded protein: CASSRAGRGNQPQHF.

This clonotype was found many times. The chain carries TRBV6-4 and TRBJ2-1; D is uncertain. The V gene lost 6 bases and the J gene lost 2 bases, with 8 bases spanning the gap. The CDR3 sequence is 13 residues long. CDR1 is MRHNA, CDR2 SNTAGT, per germline. The CDR3 reads CASSTDPYNEQFF. The CDR3 bases are TGTGCCAGCAGCACAGACCCCTACAATGAGCAGTTCTTC.

The chain uses TRBV12-3 or TRBV12-4 and TRBJ2-2; TRBD1 agrees at 11 bases. Germline trimming cut 4 bases from V and 2 bases from J; bases unmatched to any gene: 6. This CDR3 has 17 amino acids. DNA for the CDR3: TGTGCCAGCAGTTCGGGACAGGGGGTTGCCAACACCGGGGAGCTGTTTTTT. Amino acid sequence: CASSSGQGVANTGELFF.

This clonotype was detected a few times. A much bigger clone sits one base away, suggesting this may be a read error. The CDR3 spells CASSRRMAAETQFF. The CDR3 DNA follows: TGTGCCAGCAGTCGGCGGATGGCAGCAGAGACCCAGTTCTTC. The gene calls are TRBV7-2 and TRBJ2-1; D gene uncertain. CDR3 length: 14 amino acids. From germline, CDR1 is SGHTA and CDR2 FQGNSA. Between the trimmed V and J ends, which lost 6 bases and 13 bases, there was a span of 22 bases.

The rearrangement joins TRBV7-2 to TRBJ1-2; D ambiguous. Trimming cost V 0 bases and J 8 bases, with 10 bases left between them. CDR1 is SGHTA, CDR2 FQGNSA, per germline. This CDR3 region has 13 residues. The CDR3 region has the DNA TGTGCCAGCAGCTTAGCTATTTCCGCGGGCTACACCTTC. Protein product: CASSLAISAGYTF.

V usage is TRBV9 and J usage is TRBJ2-2; 8 nucleotides match TRBD2. Germline V CDR1 and CDR2: SGDLS, YYNGEE. This CDR3 has 17 amino acids. V lost 4 bases and J lost 3; bases outside the gene matches: 11. The CDR3 DNA is TGTGCCAGCAGCCATCCCGGCGGGGGGCAGGACACCGGGGAGCTGTTTTTT. This encodes CASSHPGGGQDTGELFF.

This clonotype came up a few times. The genes are TRBV4-3 and TRBJ2-7; D not certain. Per germline, CDR1 LGHNA and CDR2 YSLEER. Trimming removed 0 bases at V and 7 bases at J, with 13 bases between. This CDR3 contains 14 residues. The CDR3: CASSQDLAQNEQYF. The CDR3 coding sequence is TGCGCCAGCAGCCAAGATCTCGCCCAAAATGAGCAGTACTTC.

Points on this clonotype: One base away lies a much larger clone, so this may be a sequencing read error. The gene calls are TRBV7-8 and TRBJ2-7; a possible D gene is TRBD2 (5 bases). The CDR3 runs 13 residues. Trimming shortened V by 1 base and J by 7 bases, and 11 bases separated the two germline ends. Germline V gene lookup returns CDR1 SGHVS and CDR2 FQNEAQ. The CDR3 protein is CASSLGAGEEQYF. For the CDR3, the DNA is TGTGCCAGCAGCTTAGGTGCGGGTGAAGAGCAGTACTTC.

This clonotype was detected many times. The chain couples TRBV4-3 to TRBJ2-3, with D tentatively TRBD1 (6 bases). V was cut by 4 bases and J by 2 bases, with 16 bases left in between. This CDR3 spans 16 amino acids. Per germline, CDR1 LGHNA and CDR2 YSLEER. The CDR3 spells CASSREGGPLTDTQYF. The CDR3 DNA reads as TGCGCCAGCAGCCGAGAAGGGGGTCCGCTCACAGATACGCAGTATTTT.

The chain is built from TRBV20-1 and TRBJ2-3, with TRBD2 matching 8 bases. Germline-derived CDR1 and CDR2 are DFQATT and SNEGSKA (reference sequence). V was clipped by 5 bases and J by 4 bases; unmatched bases: 14. The CDR3 sequence is 16 residues long. The CDR3 region is CSAEPSGGLGSDTQYF. CDR3 DNA sequence: TGCAGTGCTGAGCCCTCGGGGGGGTTAGGTTCAGATACGCAGTATTTT.

This clonotype was observed at least ten times. The chain combines TRBV18 with TRBJ2-7; D is ambiguous. The V and J ends lost 3 bases and 4 bases respectively, with 16 bases between them. In germline, CDR1 is KGHSH, CDR2 LQKENI. This CDR3 region has 15 residues. The CDR3: CASSPMATQPYEQYF. Here the CDR3 DNA reads TGTGCCAGCTCACCTATGGCCACACAACCTTACGAGCAGTACTTC.

The CDR3 region has the DNA TGTGCCATCACCTGGGCCACAGATACGCAGTATTTT. Translating it yields CAITWATDTQYF. The chain is built from TRBV10-3 and TRBJ2-3, with no clear D. Germline-derived CDR1 and CDR2 are ENHRY and SYGVKD. The CDR3 is made up of 12 amino acids. Trimming stripped 7 bases from V and 2 bases from J, with 7 bases between.

Of note for this clonotype: Because it lacks the conserved phenylalanine or tryptophan at the end, this CDR3 is likely a read error. The DNA is left out, because the CDR3 cannot be placed on it with certainty; the CDR3 is given as TCRdb lists it. The chain couples TRBV7-2 to TRBJ2-1; no check of the table's D call, TRBD2, against the DNA was made. Inclusive of both ends, the CDR3 amounts to 16 amino acids. CDR1 and CDR2 (germline): SGHTA, FQGNSA. The CDR3 loop is CASSPDSGGSYNEQLL.